The T cell receptor (beta chain) described here comes from a study of CD8+ T cells in alopecia areata. Study information: The study gave treated patients oral tofacitinib at 5 to 10 mg twice daily. Overall study results and limits: A great number of expanded lesional clones endured in scalp and blood during tofacitinib. An increase in clonality over normal scalp was evident in lesional scalp, especially alopecia totalis/universalis.

Treatment described: oral pan-JAK inhibitor, 5-10 mg twice daily. Alopecia areata patients provided lesional scalp punch biopsies and peripheral blood. Reverse transcribed after extraction, RNA yielded cDNA as the sequencing template. Method: immunoSEQ multiplex PCR; TCRdb's copy keeps in-frame clones and lacks some. This table has 200,000 or so clones, roughly 60% appearing once. The germline CDR1 and CDR2 sequences are MGHDK and SYGVNS. The CDR3 runs 16 residues. Trimming pared 6 bases from V and 8 bases from J, leaving 23 bases between. About this clone itself: Antigen: not known.

V gene TRBV25-1 combines with J gene TRBJ2-4; D might be TRBD1 (6 bases). The TCR comes from a human donor with alopecia areata. The sample in question was CD4+ T cells sorted from blood, obtained at week 24, from a patient treated with tofacitinib. CDR3 residues: CASSTTRGGTGDIQYF. The DNA of the CDR3 is TGTGCCAGCAGCACGACGCGAGGGGGAACTGGGGACATTCAGTACTTC.